This T cell receptor beta chain appears in the sequencing data of a study of shared clonotypes between healthy human individuals. Study as a whole: CD8 memory received one plate per donor, CD8 naive two, CD4 memory three and CD4 naive three.

Each donor was a Caucasian adult residing in Nashville, Tennessee. Execution of the assay was at deep level. Around 32,000 T cell genomes, or roughly 200 ng DNA, went into the sorted-subset replicate PCRs. This table comes from immunoSEQ multiplex PCR, and its TCRdb copy is limited to in-frame clones, with some not included. The sample has millions of clones, 80% to 95% seen once. Germline lookup yields CDR1 SGHRS and CDR2 YFSETQ. The CDR3 totals 15 residues. The trim removed 2 bases at V and 4 bases at J, leaving 7 bases unmatched. The chain links TRBV5-1 to TRBJ2-3; 7 positions match TRBD2. This sequence originates from a man in his late teens or twenties in good health. Some clones in this sample may be carry-over from other donors' samples. Sequenced material: naive CD4+ T cells from PBMCs. Subset defined: CD45RA+ positively selected. CDR3 region: CASSFRLAGADTQYF. CDR3 bases: TGCGCCAGCAGCTTCAGACTAGCCGGGGCAGATACGCAGTATTTT.